Sequencing of this T cell receptor beta chain was carried out in a study of blood T cell repertoires in COVID-19 (dated by TCRdb to the early 2020s). About the investigation overall: The collaborator samples originated in the United States, Italy and Spain and spanned the acute and convalescent phases of COVID-19. The prospective study material was composed of cDNA or gDNA derived from T cells, B-cell-depleted T cells, or PBMCs. The sample metadata nearly always contained a de-identified subject ID, COVID-19 status, age in years and sex. Deeply sampled blood TCRbeta repertoires from subjects exposed to, actively infected with, or recovered from COVID-19 were included in the dataset. The samples were drawn from the first 160 participants of the ongoing ImmuneRACE study and from 1,254 subjects provided by 6 global collaborators. Where HLA class I and class II types were available, the types were taken from metadata supplied by the sample provider, not from assay-based typing. The repertoires were made available in a free public database intended to serve as a resource for research on the immune response to SARS-CoV-2.

CDR1 and CDR2 (LNHNV, YYDKDF) derive from the germline V gene (reference sequence). The CDR3 runs 15 residues from the cysteine to the phenylalanine. Solely the CDR3 DNA is kept, with 45 bases framed from the first base. Germline trimming: 0 bases from V, 7 bases from J; junction bases outside gene matches: 7. General findings and caveats noted by the study authors: Clinical and demographic metadata were provided uncurated, with the amount varying by source and participant.

TCRbeta CDR3 regions were amplified from genomic DNA by means of the immunoSEQ Assay, a bias-controlled multiplex PCR. The paper's data handling went like this. The number of nucleated cells in each sample was estimated from the amplification of reference gene primers within the assay. Sequence reads were collapsed and filtered to measure the absolute abundance of every unique TCRbeta CDR3 rearrangement. For each sample, productive Simpson clonality was calculated by taking the square root of Simpson's diversity index across productive rearrangements. TCRdb limited this immuneACCESS table to in-frame rearrangements with V and J called. A share of clones is missing; checked studies link under half to unresolved V genes, and the rest is unexplained. D and trimming come from the DNA, and the V and J calls and clone size come from that table. The table for this sample lists some 300,000 clones; nearly 90% of them were counted only once. About 8.4% of the sample goes to the ten largest clones.

In the prospective study, participants were about 18 to 100 years old, resided in approximately 25 geographic areas of the United States, and were enrolled through a virtual design. In the prospective study, participants were assigned to cohorts based on the clinical history participants reported in a screening survey and a study questionnaire. Recovered participants in ImmuneRACE Cohort 3 were defined as having two consecutive negative NP/OP PCR tests, clearance from a healthcare professional, or resolution of symptoms. Mobile phlebotomists in the prospective study collected whole blood, serum and a nasopharyngeal or oropharyngeal swab from every participant. Prospective study participants could optionally give additional blood draws and questionnaires over a roughly two-month period. Before DNA extraction, prospective study blood samples were shipped either frozen or at room temperature. This clone appeared once. The clone's antigen remains unknown. Per-nucleotide qualities are absent, and no much larger clonotype sits a single base away.

The sequencing input was PBMCs or T cells enriched from blood (not recorded which). The chain is made from TRBV15 and TRBJ2-5; TRBD1 aligns with 8 central bases. The receptor was isolated from a woman in her 30s who had recovered from COVID-19. Read as DNA, the sequence is TGTGCCACCAGCAGAGATAGGACAGGGAAGGTGACCCAGTACTTC. The translation is CATSRDRTGKVTQYF.